The clone carrying this T cell receptor beta chain was recorded a few times. Its antigen is still unknown. The record originates from a study of cytomegalovirus exposure and HLA in healthy donors. General study points: Listed as cytomegalovirus-associated were about 160 TCR beta chains. TCR beta chain V- and J-gene trimming was linked, in a later analysis, to a missense variant in DCLRE1C. Productive rates of about 90% or about 30% were seen for most TCR beta V segments in an earlier analysis.

It was with 60 Vbeta and 13 Jbeta primers that the PCR ran. The assay was immunoSEQ multiplex PCR, and TCRdb's table has in-frame clones only and misses some. Of roughly 190,000 clones in the sample, approximately 80% were seen once. CDR1 and CDR2 (germline): SGDLS, YYNGEE. CDR3 length equals 14 residues. Sequenced material: PBMCs. The receptor was derived from a woman aged 50 to 60 in good health and CMV-seronegative. V and J are TRBV9 and TRBJ2-5; maybe TRBD1 (6 bases). Matching the DNA end better, TRBJ2-7 makes the J call doubtful. The DNA for the CDR3 is TGTGCCAGCAGCGTAGATTTAAACAGGGACGAGCAGTACTTC. As protein: CASSVDLNRDEQYF.